This TCR beta chain was recorded in a study of CD8 T cells in ankylosing spondylitis. Via MiXCR, TCRdb re-called the 5' RACE reads, giving one row per CDR3 protein. Of 200,000 to 300,000 distinct CDR3 sequences in the sample, around 7.8% were seen once. CDR3 length: 15 amino acids. Germline CDR1 reads DFQATT; CDR2 reads SNEGSKA (reference sequence). Trimming cost V 6 bases and J 2 bases, with 20 bases left between them. This clonotype was recorded at least ten times. Sequenced sample: blood, either unsorted or a sorted T cell fraction (not recorded which). This TCR was sampled from a male donor with ankylosing spondylitis or in good health (not recorded which). The genes are TRBV20-1 and TRBJ2-7; no firm D call. The chain's CDR3 is CSAPNPSHGTYEQYF. In DNA, the CDR3 is TGCAGTGCCCCGAATCCCTCACATGGGACCTACGAGCAGTACTTC.